One and the same sample provided the 2 T cell receptor beta chains below, sequenced in a study of cytomegalovirus exposure and HLA in healthy donors (dated by TCRdb to between 2016 and 2019). The library was generated by the immunoSEQ multiplex PCR assay. For the multiplex PCR, a mixture combining 60 forward primers for TCR Vbeta segments and 13 reverse primers for TCR Jbeta segments was used. TCRdb holds this immuneACCESS table with in-frame rearrangements only. Some clones are missing; in checked studies, unresolved V genes explain under half, and the rest has no known cause. This specimen's table enumerates around 110,000 clones. The ten largest clones represent 3.5% to 4.5% of the sample. Sequenced input: PBMCs. The receptors come from a young man in good health and CMV-seronegative.

V and J are TRBV5-5 and TRBJ1-6, with D hard to call. This CDR3 is built from 15 residues. The V gene lost 4 bases and the J gene lost 6 bases, with 14 bases spanning the gap. From germline, CDR1 is SGHKS and CDR2 YYEKEE (reference sequence). The CDR3 DNA sequence: TGTGCCAGCAGCCCAACCGGGAACCCTAATTCACCCCTCCACTTT. It is translated as CASSPTGNPNSPLHF.

The gene calls are TRBV2 and TRBJ2-3, with 8 nucleotides matching TRBD2. The junction had 3 bases not matched to a gene; V was cut back by 7 bases and J by 0 bases. The germline CDR1 and CDR2 sequences are SNHLY and FYNNEI. The CDR3 has 14 amino acids. The CDR3 here is CASIAGPSTDTQYF. In DNA form, the CDR3 reads TGTGCCAGCATAGCGGGGCCTAGCACAGATACGCAGTATTTT. Using reference TRBV2 and TRBJ2-3 for the parts outside the CDR3, the full variable domain is EPEVTQTPSHQVTQMGQEVILRCVPISNHLYFYWYRQILGQKVEFLVSFYNNEISEKSEIFDDQFSVERPDGSNFTLKIRSTKLEDSAMYFCASIAGPSTDTQYFGPGTRLTVL.